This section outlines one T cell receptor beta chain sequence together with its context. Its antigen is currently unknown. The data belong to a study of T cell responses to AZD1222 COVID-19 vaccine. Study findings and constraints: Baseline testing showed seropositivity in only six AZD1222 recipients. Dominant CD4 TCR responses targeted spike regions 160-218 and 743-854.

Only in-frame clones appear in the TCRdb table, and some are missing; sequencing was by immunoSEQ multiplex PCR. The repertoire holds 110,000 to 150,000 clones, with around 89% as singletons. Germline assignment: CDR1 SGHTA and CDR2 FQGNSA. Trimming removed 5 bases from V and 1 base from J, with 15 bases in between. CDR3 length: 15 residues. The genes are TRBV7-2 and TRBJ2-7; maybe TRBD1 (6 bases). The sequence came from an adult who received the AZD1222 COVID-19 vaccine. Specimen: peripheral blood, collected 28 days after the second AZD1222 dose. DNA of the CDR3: TGTGCCAGCAGCCTTGGACAGCTTTCTTCCTACGAGCAGTACTTC. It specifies CASSLGQLSSYEQYF. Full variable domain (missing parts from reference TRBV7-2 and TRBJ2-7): GAGVSQSPSNKVTEKGKDVELRCDPISGHTALYWYRQSLGQGLEFLIYFQGNSAPDKSGLPSDRFSAERTGGSVSTLTIQRTQQEDSAVYLCASSLGQLSSYEQYFGPGTRLTVT.